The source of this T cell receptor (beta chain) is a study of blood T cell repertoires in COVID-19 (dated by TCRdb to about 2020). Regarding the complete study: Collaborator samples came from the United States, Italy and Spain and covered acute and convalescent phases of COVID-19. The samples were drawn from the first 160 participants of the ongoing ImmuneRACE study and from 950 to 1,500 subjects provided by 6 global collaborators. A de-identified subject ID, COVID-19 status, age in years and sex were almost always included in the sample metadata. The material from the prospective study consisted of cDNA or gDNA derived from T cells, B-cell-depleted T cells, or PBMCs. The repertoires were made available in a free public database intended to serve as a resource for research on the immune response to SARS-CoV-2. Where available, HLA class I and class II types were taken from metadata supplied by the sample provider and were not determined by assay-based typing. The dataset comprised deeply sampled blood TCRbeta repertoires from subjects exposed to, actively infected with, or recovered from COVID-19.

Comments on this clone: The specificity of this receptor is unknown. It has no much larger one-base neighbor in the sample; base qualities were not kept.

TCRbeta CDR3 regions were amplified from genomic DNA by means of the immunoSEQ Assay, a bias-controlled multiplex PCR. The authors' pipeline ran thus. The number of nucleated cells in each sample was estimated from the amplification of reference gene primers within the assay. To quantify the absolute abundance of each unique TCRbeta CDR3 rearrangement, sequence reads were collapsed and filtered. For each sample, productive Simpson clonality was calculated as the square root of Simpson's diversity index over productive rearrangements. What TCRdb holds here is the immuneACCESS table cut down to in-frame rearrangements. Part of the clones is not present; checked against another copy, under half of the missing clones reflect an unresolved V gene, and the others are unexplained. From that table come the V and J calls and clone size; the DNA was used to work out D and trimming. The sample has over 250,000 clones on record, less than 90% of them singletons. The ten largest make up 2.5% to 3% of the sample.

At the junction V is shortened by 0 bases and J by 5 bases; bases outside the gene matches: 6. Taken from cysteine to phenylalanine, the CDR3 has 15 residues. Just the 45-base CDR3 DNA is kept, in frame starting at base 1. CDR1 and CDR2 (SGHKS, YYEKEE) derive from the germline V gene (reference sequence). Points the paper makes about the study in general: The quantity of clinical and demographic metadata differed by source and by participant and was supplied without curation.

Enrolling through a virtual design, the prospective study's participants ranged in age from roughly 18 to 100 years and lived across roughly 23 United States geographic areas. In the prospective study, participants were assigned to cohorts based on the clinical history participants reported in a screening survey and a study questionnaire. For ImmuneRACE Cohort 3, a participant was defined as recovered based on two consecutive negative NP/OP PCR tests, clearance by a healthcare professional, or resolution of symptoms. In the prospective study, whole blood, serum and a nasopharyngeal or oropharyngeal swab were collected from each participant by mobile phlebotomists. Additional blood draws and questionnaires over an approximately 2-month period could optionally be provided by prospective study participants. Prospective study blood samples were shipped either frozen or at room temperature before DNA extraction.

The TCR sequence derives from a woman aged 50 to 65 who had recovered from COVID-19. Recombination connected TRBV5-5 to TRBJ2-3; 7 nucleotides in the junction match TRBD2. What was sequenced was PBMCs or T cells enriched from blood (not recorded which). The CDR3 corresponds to CASSLGLALEDTQYF. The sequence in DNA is TGTGCCAGCAGCTTGGGACTAGCTCTTGAAGATACGCAGTATTTT.